The rows below give T cell receptor beta chains drawn from one sample of a study of T cell responses to AZD1222 COVID-19 vaccine. The repertoire was sequenced with immunoSEQ multiplex PCR; TCRdb's copy has only in-frame clones and lacks some. The table lists about 130,000 clones, about 91% of them singletons. The starting material was peripheral blood, obtained on day 0 of AZD1222 vaccination. The receptors stem from an adult in good health. Both conserved end residues are trimmed from each CDR3. Clone size is shown for a subset of rows, as once, few, many or a class of expanded clone.

len: 15; j_gene: TRBJ1-1; abundance: once; v_gene: TRBV5-4; CDR3aa: ASSLAPGVSGYTEAF
len: 14; j_gene: TRBJ2-7; abundance: NA; v_gene: TRBV15; CDR3aa: ATSRDSGMVPREQY
len: 13; j_gene: TRBJ2-2; abundance: NA; v_gene: TRBV19; CDR3aa: ASSIAGGPTGELF
len: 10; j_gene: TRBJ1-3; abundance: NA; v_gene: TRBV29-1; CDR3aa: SVEADGNTIY
len: 16; j_gene: TRBJ2-7; abundance: NA; v_gene: TRBV19; CDR3aa: ASSIGGGSRAPLYEQY
len: 13; j_gene: TRBJ1-2; abundance: NA; v_gene: TRBV25-1; CDR3aa: ASSPGPPFNYGYT
len: 16; j_gene: TRBJ2-1; abundance: NA; v_gene: TRBV14; CDR3aa: ASSQDVPRLAGLNEQF
len: 10; j_gene: TRBJ1-2; abundance: NA; v_gene: TRBV5-4; CDR3aa: ASSLDYGGYT
len: 12; j_gene: TRBJ1-4; abundance: NA; v_gene: TRBV4-1; CDR3aa: ASSKTGFFEKLF
len: 13; j_gene: TRBJ1-4; abundance: NA; v_gene: TRBV5-1; CDR3aa: ASSLAGPGSEKLF
len: 9; j_gene: TRBJ2-7; abundance: NA; v_gene: TRBV12-5; CDR3aa: ASGESYEQY
len: 12; j_gene: TRBJ2-1; abundance: NA; v_gene: TRBV5-1; CDR3aa: ASSFSDRNNEQF
len: 13; j_gene: TRBJ1-2; abundance: NA; v_gene: TRBV10-2; CDR3aa: ASSGGQGTYYGYT
len: 14; j_gene: TRBJ2-2; abundance: NA; v_gene: TRBV10-3; CDR3aa: AISGTSGRLSGELF
len: 14; j_gene: TRBJ2-5; abundance: NA; v_gene: TRBV5-1; CDR3aa: ASTPGVIGAGETQY
len: 13; j_gene: TRBJ2-7; abundance: NA; v_gene: TRBV5-5; CDR3aa: ASSLAGTQTYEQY
len: 12; j_gene: TRBJ1-3; abundance: NA; v_gene: TRBV27; CDR3aa: ASRPSGSGNTIY
len: 9; j_gene: TRBJ2-7; abundance: NA; v_gene: TRBV5-1; CDR3aa: ASSFGYEQY
len: 16; j_gene: TRBJ2-1; abundance: NA; v_gene: TRBV14; CDR3aa: ASSQGAFSGVSLYHQF
len: 11; j_gene: TRBJ1-2; abundance: NA; v_gene: TRBV27; CDR3aa: ASSLSGPGGYT
len: 12; j_gene: TRBJ1-5; abundance: NA; v_gene: TRBV5-4; CDR3aa: ASSDDRDNQPQH
len: 12; j_gene: TRBJ2-3; abundance: once; v_gene: TRBV6-2/TRBV6-3; CDR3aa: ASSYVGATDTQY
len: 10; j_gene: TRBJ1-6; abundance: NA; v_gene: TRBV27; CDR3aa: ASSFGRSPLH
len: 13; j_gene: TRBJ1-3; abundance: NA; v_gene: TRBV3-1/TRBV3-2; CDR3aa: ASSQDPGPGNTIY
len: 9; j_gene: TRBJ2-5; abundance: NA; v_gene: TRBV5-5; CDR3aa: ASSLVETQY
len: 14; j_gene: TRBJ2-7; abundance: NA; v_gene: TRBV3-1/TRBV3-2; CDR3aa: ASSQNVGGYSYEQY
len: 12; j_gene: TRBJ1-3; abundance: NA; v_gene: TRBV30; CDR3aa: AWSPRAPGNTIY
len: 13; j_gene: TRBJ2-3; abundance: NA; v_gene: TRBV5-1; CDR3aa: ASSLDVVSTDTQY
len: 11; j_gene: TRBJ2-7; abundance: few; v_gene: TRBV6-5; CDR3aa: ASTRTSVYEQY
len: 14; j_gene: TRBJ2-2; abundance: once; v_gene: TRBV25-1; CDR3aa: ASSESARGSAGELF
len: 11; j_gene: TRBJ1-1; abundance: NA; v_gene: TRBV2; CDR3aa: ASASGDGTEAF
len: 10; j_gene: TRBJ1-1; abundance: once; v_gene: TRBV5-1; CDR3aa: ASHDKSARSF
len: 13; j_gene: TRBJ2-7; abundance: NA; v_gene: TRBV5-1; CDR3aa: ASSAGAGQGREQY
len: 13; j_gene: TRBJ2-3; abundance: NA; v_gene: TRBV24-1; CDR3aa: ATSDPQGAPDTQY
len: 14; j_gene: TRBJ1-2; abundance: NA; v_gene: TRBV2; CDR3aa: ASSRVRATDNYGYT
len: 9; j_gene: TRBJ2-7; abundance: NA; v_gene: TRBV6-5; CDR3aa: ASRLVEEQY
len: 12; j_gene: TRBJ1-1; abundance: once; v_gene: TRBV5-1; CDR3aa: ASSWTGTNTEAF
len: 11; j_gene: TRBJ1-5; abundance: NA; v_gene: TRBV4-3; CDR3aa: ASSQDNSGPQH
len: 10; j_gene: TRBJ1-1; abundance: NA; v_gene: TRBV6-2/TRBV6-3; CDR3aa: ASSRQNTEAF
len: 13; j_gene: TRBJ2-4; abundance: NA; v_gene: TRBV29-1; CDR3aa: SVVASGIAKNIQY
len: 11; j_gene: TRBJ1-1; abundance: NA; v_gene: TRBV6-2/TRBV6-3; CDR3aa: ASSLNRYTEAF
len: 12; j_gene: TRBJ1-2; abundance: NA; v_gene: TRBV7-9; CDR3aa: ASSLGAGRDGYT
len: 11; j_gene: TRBJ1-2; abundance: NA; v_gene: TRBV6-5; CDR3aa: ASSPPGRQGYT
len: 13; j_gene: TRBJ1-3; abundance: NA; v_gene: TRBV6-5; CDR3aa: ASSYRGDPGNTIY